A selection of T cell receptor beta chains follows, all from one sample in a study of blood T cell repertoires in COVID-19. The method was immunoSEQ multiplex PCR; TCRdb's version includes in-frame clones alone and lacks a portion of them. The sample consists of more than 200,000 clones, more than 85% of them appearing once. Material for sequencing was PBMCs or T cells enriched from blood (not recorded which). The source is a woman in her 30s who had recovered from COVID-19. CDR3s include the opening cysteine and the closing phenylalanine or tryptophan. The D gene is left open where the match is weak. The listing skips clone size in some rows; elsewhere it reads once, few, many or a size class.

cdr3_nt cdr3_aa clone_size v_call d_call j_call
TGTGCCAGCAGTTTATATTCCGGTAATAGCAATCAGCCCCAGCATTTT CASSLYSGNSNQPQHF NA TRBV27 NA TRBJ1-5
TGTGCCAGCAGCCAATCGGACAGTCCTAACTATGGCTACACCTTC CASSQSDSPNYGYTF NA TRBV4-2 NA TRBJ1-2
TGTGCCAGCAGCTTAGAGTATAGCACTGAGCAGTTCTTC CASSLEYSTEQFF NA TRBV11-2 NA TRBJ2-1
TGTGCCAGCAGCCAAGTAAGGCAGGGGTCAGATACGCAGTATTTT CASSQVRQGSDTQYF NA TRBV3-1/TRBV3-2 NA TRBJ2-3
TGCAGTGCTAGTTCCGGGACACATATCAATCAGCCCCAGCATTTT CSASSGTHINQPQHF NA TRBV20-1 NA TRBJ1-5
TGTGCCAGCAGTTTACTCGGCGGAGAATTTGCACCCCAGCATTTT CASSLLGGEFAPQHF NA TRBV28 NA TRBJ1-5
TGCGCCAGCAGCCCCTGGACAGGGGGTAAGGATGGCTACACCTTC CASSPWTGGKDGYTF once TRBV5-1 TRBD1 TRBJ1-2
TGCGCCACACAGGGGACCAGCAATCAGCCCCAGCATTTT CATQGTSNQPQHF NA TRBV10-1 TRBD1 TRBJ1-5
TGTGCCAGCTCCGCCAGCTCCTACGAGCAGTACTTC CASSASSYEQYF NA TRBV18 NA TRBJ2-7
TGTGCCAGCAGCAGGACAGGGATGGAGACCCAGTACTTC CASSRTGMETQYF NA TRBV7-3 TRBD1 TRBJ2-5
TGTGCCAGCAGCTTACGTTCGCGGACTAGCGCCTACGAGCAGTACTTC CASSLRSRTSAYEQYF NA TRBV3-1/TRBV3-2 TRBD2 TRBJ2-7
TGTGCCAGCAGTTTCGGCGGGGAGGTAAAGACCCAGTACTTC CASSFGGEVKTQYF NA TRBV27 NA TRBJ2-5
TGTGCCAGTAGTATCGGACAGGGAGGGGACATTCAGTACTTC CASSIGQGGDIQYF NA TRBV19 NA TRBJ2-4
TGTGCCAGCAGTTTATCGAGACAGGGGGTTAACACCGGGGAGCTGTTTTTT CASSLSRQGVNTGELFF NA TRBV27 TRBD1 TRBJ2-2
TGTGCCAGCAGCCAAGATCTCCTTCGCGGGGGCGCTAACTATGGCTACACCTTC CASSQDLLRGGANYGYTF NA TRBV14 NA TRBJ1-2
TGCGCCAGCAGCTTGTACACTAGCGGTAGCACAGATACGCAGTATTTT CASSLYTSGSTDTQYF few TRBV5-1 TRBD2 TRBJ2-3
TGTGCCAGCAGCTTACTAGACCATAGGCGGGAGACCCAGTACTTC CASSLLDHRRETQYF NA TRBV7-2 NA TRBJ2-5
TGTGCCAGCAGCGTAGCGAGTAGCGGGTTAAATGAGCAGTTCTTC CASSVASSGLNEQFF few TRBV9 TRBD2 TRBJ2-1
TGTGCCAGCAGCGTCGCAGGGGGTCTGGACACTGAAGCTTTCTTT CASSVAGGLDTEAFF once TRBV7-2 TRBD1 TRBJ1-1
TGTGCCAGCAGTTTAGTGGGAGAATTGGAGAATGAGCAGTTCTTC CASSLVGELENEQFF few TRBV28 NA TRBJ2-1
TGTGCCTGGAGTACGAGGGGGGAGCAGTACTTC CAWSTRGEQYF NA TRBV30 NA TRBJ2-7
TGTGCCAGCAGCCCGCCCCGCGGGAGTAAAGATAGCAATCAGCCCCAGCATTTT CASSPPRGSKDSNQPQHF once TRBV21-1 NA TRBJ1-5
TGTGCCAGCAGCTTAGCGATAGAGCCCACAGATACGCAGTATTTT CASSLAIEPTDTQYF NA TRBV11-3 NA TRBJ2-3